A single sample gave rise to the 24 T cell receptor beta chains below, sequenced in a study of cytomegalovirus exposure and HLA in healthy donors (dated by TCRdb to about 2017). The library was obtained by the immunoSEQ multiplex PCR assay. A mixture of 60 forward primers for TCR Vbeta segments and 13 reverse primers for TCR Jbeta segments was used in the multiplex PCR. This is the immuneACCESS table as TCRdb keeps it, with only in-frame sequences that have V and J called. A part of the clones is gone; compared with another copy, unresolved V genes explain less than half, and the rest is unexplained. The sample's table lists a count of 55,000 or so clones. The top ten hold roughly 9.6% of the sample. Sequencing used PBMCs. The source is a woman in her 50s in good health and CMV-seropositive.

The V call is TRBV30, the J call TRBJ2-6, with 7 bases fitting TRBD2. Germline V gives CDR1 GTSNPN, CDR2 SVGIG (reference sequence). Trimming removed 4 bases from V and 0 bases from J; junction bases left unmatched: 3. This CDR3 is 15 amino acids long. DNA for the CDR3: TGTGCCTGGAAGCGGGATTCCTCTGGGGCCAACGTCCTGACTTTC. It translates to CAWKRDSSGANVLTF.

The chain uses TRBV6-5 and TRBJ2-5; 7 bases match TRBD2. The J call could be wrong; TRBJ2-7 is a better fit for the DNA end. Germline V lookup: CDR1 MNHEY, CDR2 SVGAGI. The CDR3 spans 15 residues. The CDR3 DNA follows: TGTGCCAGCAGTCCCCCGGGGGGTCGGGGATACGAGCAGTACTTC. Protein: CASSPPGGRGYEQYF.

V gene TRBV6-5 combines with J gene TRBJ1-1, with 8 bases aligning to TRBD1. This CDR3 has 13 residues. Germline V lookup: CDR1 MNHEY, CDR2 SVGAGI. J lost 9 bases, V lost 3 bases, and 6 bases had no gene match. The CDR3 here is CASSYEDREKAFF. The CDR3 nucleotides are TGTGCCAGCAGTTATGAGGACAGGGAGAAAGCTTTCTTT.

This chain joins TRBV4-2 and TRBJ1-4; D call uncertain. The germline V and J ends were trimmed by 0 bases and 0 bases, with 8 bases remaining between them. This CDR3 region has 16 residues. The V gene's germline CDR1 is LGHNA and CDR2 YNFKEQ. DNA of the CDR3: TGTGCCAGCAGCCAAGATCTCGTTTCAACTAATGAAAAACTGTTTTTT. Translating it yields CASSQDLVSTNEKLFF.

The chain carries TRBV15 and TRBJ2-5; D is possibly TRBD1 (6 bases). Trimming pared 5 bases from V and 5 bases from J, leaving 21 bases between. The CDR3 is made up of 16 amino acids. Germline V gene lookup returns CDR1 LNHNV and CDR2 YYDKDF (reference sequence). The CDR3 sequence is CATSPSPGRGWETQYF. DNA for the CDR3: TGTGCCACCAGCCCCTCCCCGGGCAGGGGATGGGAGACCCAGTACTTC.

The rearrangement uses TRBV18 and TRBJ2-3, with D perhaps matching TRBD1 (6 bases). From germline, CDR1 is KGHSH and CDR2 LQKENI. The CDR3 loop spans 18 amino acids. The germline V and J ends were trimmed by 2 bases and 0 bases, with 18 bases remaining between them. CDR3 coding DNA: TGTGCCAGCTCACCATCCCGTGGGGGCGGTACTAGCACAGATACGCAGTATTTT. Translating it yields CASSPSRGGGTSTDTQYF. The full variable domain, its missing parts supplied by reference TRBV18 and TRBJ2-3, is NAGVMQNPRHLVRRRGQEARLRCSPMKGHSHVYWYRQLPEEGLKFMVYLQKENIIDESGMPKERFSAEFPKEGPSILRIQQVVRGDSAAYFCASSPSRGGGTSTDTQYFGPGTRLTVL.

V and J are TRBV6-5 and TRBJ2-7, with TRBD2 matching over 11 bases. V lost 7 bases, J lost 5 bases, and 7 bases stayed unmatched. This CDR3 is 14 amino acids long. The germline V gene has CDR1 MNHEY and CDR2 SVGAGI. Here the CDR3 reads CASTIAGGANEQYF. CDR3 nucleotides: TGTGCCAGCACCATAGCGGGAGGGGCCAACGAGCAGTACTTC.

The CDR3 loop reads CASSLDPRAYEQYF. CDR3 DNA sequence: TGTGCCAGCAGCTTAGATCCCCGTGCGTACGAGCAGTACTTC. The chain recombines TRBV11-2 with TRBJ2-7; no definite D call. CDR3 length: 14 amino acids. Germline V gene lookup returns CDR1 SGHAT and CDR2 FQNNGV. V dropped 0 bases and J dropped 4 bases, with 10 bases sitting between them.

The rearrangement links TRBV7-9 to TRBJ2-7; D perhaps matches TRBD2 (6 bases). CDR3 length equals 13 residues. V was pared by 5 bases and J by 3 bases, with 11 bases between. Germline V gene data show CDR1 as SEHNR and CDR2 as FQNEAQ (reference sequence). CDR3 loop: CASSLTRNYEQYF. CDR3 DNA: TGTGCCAGCAGCCTGACTAGAAACTACGAGCAGTACTTC. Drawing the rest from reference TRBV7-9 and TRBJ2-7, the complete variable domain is DTGVSQNPRHKITKRGQNVTFRCDPISEHNRLYWYRQTLGQGPEFLTYFQNEAQLEKSRLLSDRFSAERPKGSFSTLEIQRTEQGDSAMYLCASSLTRNYEQYFGPGTRLTVT.

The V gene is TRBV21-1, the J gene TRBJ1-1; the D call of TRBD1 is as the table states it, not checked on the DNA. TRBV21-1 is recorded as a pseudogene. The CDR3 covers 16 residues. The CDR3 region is CASSNGNGEGVTEAFF. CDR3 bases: TGTGCCAGCAGCAACGGAAATGGGGAAGGGGTTACTGAAGCTTTCTTT.

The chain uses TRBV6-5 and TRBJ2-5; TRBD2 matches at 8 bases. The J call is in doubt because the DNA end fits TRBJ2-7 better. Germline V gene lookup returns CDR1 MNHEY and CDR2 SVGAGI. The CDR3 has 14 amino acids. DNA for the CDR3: TGTGCCAGCAGCCCCGGGACTAGTACGTACGAGCAGTACTTC. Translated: CASSPGTSTYEQYF.

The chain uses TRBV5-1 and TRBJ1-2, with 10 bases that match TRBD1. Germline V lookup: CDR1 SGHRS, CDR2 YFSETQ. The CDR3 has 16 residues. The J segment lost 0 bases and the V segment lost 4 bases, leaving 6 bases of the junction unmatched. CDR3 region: CASSPGQGRTNYGYTF. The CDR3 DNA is TGCGCCAGCAGCCCGGGACAGGGGAGAACTAACTATGGCTACACCTTC.

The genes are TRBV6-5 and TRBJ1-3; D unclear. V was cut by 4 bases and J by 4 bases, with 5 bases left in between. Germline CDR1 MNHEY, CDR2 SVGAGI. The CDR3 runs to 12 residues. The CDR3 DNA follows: TGTGCCAGCAGTTCCAGGGGAAACACCATATATTTT. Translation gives CASSSRGNTIYF.

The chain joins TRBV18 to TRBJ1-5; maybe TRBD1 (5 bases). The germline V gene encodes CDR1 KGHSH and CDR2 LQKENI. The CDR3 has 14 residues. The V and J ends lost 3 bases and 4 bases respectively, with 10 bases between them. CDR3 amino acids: CASSPDSLNQPQHF. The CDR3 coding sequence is TGTGCCAGCTCACCCGACAGCCTTAATCAGCCCCAGCATTTT.

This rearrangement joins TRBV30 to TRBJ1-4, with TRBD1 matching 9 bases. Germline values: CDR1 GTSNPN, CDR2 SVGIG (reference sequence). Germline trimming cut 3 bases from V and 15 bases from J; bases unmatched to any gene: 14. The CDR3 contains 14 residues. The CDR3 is CAWRSLGQGPRLFF. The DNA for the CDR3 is TGTGCCTGGAGATCCTTGGGACAGGGCCCCCGATTGTTTTTT. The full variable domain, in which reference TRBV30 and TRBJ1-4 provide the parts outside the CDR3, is SQTIHQWPATLVQPVGSPLSLECTVEGTSNPNLYWYRQAAGRGLQLLFYSVGIGQISSEVPQNLSASRPQDRQFILSSKKLLLSDSGFYLCAWRSLGQGPRLFFGSGTQLSVL.

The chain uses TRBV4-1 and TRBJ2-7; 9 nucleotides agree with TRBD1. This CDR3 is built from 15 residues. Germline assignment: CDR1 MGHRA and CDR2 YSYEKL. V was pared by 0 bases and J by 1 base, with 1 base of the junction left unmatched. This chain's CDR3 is CASSQETGGSYEQYF. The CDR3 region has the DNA TGCGCCAGCAGCCAAGAGACAGGGGGGTCCTACGAGCAGTACTTC.

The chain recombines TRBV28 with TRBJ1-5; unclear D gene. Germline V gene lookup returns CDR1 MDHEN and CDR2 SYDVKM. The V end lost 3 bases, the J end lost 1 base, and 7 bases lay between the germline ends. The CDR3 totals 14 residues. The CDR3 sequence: CASSLQSSNQPQHF. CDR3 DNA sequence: TGTGCCAGCAGTTTGCAGTCGAGCAATCAGCCCCAGCATTTT.

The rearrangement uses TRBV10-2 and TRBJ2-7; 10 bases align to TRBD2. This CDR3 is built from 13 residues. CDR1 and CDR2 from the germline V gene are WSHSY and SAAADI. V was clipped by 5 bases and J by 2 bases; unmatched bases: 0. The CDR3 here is CASSSGRAYEQYF. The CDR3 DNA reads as TGCGCCAGCAGTAGCGGGAGGGCCTACGAGCAGTACTTC.

The CDR3 DNA follows: TGCGCCAGCAGCTTGGGACTAGCGGGGGCCAATGAGCAGTTCTTC. Protein: CASSLGLAGANEQFF. The chain couples TRBV5-1 to TRBJ2-1; 12 positions match TRBD2. The V segment lost 0 bases and the J segment 6 bases; nucleotides outside the gene matches: 1. Germline V gene lookup returns CDR1 SGHRS and CDR2 YFSETQ. The CDR3 is 15 residues long.

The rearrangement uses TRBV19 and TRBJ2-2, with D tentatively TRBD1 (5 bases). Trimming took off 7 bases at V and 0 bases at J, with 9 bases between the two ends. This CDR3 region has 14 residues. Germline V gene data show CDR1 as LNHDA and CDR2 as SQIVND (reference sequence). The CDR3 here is CASTRQTNTGELFF. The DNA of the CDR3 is TGTGCCAGTACAAGACAGACGAACACCGGGGAGCTGTTTTTT.

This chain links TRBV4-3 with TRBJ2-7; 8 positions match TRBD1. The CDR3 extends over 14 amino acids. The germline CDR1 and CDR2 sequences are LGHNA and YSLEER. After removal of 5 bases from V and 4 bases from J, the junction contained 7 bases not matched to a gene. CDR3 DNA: TGCGCCAGCAGCGAAGGACAGGGTGCGTACGAGCAGTACTTC. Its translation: CASSEGQGAYEQYF.

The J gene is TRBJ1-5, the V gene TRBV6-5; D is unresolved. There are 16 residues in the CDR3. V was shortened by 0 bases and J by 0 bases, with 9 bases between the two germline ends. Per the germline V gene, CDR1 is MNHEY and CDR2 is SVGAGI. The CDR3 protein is CASSYSADPSNQPQHF. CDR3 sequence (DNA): TGTGCCAGCAGTTACTCGGCAGATCCTAGCAATCAGCCCCAGCATTTT.

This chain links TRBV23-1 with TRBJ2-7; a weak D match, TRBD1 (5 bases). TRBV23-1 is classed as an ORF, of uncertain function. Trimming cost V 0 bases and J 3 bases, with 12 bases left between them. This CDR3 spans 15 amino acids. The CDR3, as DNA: TGCGCCAGCAGTCAATCAGGGGATACCCGCTACGAGCAGTACTTC. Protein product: CASSQSGDTRYEQYF.

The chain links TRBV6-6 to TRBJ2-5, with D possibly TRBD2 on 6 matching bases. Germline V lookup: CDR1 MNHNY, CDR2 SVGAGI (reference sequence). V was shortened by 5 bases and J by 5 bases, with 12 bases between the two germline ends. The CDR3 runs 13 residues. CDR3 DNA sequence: TGTGCCAGCAGTCGTGTAGCGGAGGAGACCCAGTACTTC. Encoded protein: CASSRVAEETQYF.